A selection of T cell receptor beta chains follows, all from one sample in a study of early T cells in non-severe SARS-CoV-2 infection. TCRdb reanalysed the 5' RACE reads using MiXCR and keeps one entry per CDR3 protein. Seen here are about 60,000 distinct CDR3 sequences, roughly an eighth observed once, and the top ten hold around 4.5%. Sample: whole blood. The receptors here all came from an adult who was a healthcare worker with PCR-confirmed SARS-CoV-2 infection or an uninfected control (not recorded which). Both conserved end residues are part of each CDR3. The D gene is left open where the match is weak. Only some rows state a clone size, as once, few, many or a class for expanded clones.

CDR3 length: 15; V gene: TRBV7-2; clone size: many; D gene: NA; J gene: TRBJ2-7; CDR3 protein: CASSSPRGRSYEQYF; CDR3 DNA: TGTGCCAGCAGCTCCCCGCGGGGGCGATCCTACGAGCAGTACTTC
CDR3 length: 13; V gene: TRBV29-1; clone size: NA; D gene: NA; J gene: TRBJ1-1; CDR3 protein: CSVEGDMNTEAFF; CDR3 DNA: TGCAGCGTTGAAGGGGATATGAACACTGAAGCTTTCTTT
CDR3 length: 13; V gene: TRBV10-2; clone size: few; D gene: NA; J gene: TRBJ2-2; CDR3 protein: CASTNWGTGELFF; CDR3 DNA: TGCGCCAGCACCAACTGGGGCACCGGGGAGCTGTTTTTT
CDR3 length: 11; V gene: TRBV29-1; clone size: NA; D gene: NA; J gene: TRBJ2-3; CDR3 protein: CSVEVTDTQYF; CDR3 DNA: TGCAGCGTTGAAGTTACAGATACGCAGTATTTT
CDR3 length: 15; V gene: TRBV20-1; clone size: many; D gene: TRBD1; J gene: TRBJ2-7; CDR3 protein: CSARRGLAQTYEQYF; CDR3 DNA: TGCAGTGCTAGGAGGGGGCTAGCCCAAACGTACGAGCAGTACTTC
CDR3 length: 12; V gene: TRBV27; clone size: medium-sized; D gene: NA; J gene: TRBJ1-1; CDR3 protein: CASSRRGTEAFF; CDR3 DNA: TGTGCCAGCAGTCGGAGGGGGACTGAAGCTTTCTTT
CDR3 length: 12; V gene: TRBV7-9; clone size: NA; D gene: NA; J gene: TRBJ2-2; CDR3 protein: CASSLGAWELFF; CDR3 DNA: TGTGCCAGCAGCTTAGGTGCCTGGGAGCTGTTTTTT
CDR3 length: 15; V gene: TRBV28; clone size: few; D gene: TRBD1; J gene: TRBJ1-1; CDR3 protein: CASSSPGQGATEAFF; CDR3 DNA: TGTGCCAGCAGTTCACCGGGACAGGGGGCCACTGAAGCTTTCTTT
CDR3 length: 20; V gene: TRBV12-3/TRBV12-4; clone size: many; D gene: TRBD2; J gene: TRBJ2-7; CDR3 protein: CASSSSGLSGIAGRSYEQYF; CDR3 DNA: TGTGCCAGCAGTTCTAGTGGACTTAGCGGGATCGCTGGGAGATCCTACGAGCAGTACTTC
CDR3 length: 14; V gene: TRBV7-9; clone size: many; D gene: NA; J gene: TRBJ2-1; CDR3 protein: CASSSISSGLEQFF; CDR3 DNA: TGTGCCAGCAGCTCTATATCTTCCGGACTGGAGCAGTTCTTC
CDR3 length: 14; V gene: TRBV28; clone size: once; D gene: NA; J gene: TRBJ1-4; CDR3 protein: CASSSQDGNEKLFF; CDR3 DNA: TGTGCCAGCAGCTCCCAGGACGGCAATGAAAAACTGTTTTTT
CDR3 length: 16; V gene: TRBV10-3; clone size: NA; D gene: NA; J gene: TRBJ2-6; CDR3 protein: CAISEPRVGGANVLTF; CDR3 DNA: TGTGCCATCAGTGAGCCCCGGGTTGGCGGGGCCAACGTCCTGACTTTC
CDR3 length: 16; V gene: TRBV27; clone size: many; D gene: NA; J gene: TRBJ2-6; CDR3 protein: CASSFAGSPGANVLTF; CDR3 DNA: TGTGCCAGCAGTTTCGCAGGGTCTCCTGGGGCCAACGTCCTGACTTTC
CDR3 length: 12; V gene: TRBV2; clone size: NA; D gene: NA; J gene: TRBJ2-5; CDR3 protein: CASRVRGETQYF; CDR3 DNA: TGTGCCAGCAGGGTCAGGGGCGAGACCCAGTACTTC
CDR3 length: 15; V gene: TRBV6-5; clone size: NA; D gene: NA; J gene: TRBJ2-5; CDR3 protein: CASSYADGNQETQYF; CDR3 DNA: TGTGCCAGCAGTTACGCGGACGGTAATCAAGAGACCCAGTACTTC
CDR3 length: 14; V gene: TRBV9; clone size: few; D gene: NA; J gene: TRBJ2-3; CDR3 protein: CASSSPTWADTQYF; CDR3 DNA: TGTGCCAGCAGCTCCCCAACCTGGGCAGATACGCAGTATTTT
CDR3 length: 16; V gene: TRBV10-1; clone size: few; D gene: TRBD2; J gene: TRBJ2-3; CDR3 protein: CASSESKAGATDTQYF; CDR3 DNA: TGCGCCAGCAGTGAGTCTAAAGCGGGGGCCACAGATACGCAGTATTTT
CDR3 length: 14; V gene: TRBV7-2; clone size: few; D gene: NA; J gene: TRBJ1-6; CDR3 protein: CASGPGYLNSPLHF; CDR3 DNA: TGTGCCAGCGGTCCGGGATACCTCAATTCACCCCTCCACTTT
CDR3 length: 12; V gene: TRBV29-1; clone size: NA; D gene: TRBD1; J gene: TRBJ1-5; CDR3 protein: CSAATGNQPQHF; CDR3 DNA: TGCAGCGCCGCGACAGGGAATCAGCCCCAGCATTTT
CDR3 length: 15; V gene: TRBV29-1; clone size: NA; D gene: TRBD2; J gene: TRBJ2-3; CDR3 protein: CSVTRTSGSADTQYF; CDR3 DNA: TGCAGCGTGACTCGGACTAGCGGGAGTGCAGATACGCAGTATTTT
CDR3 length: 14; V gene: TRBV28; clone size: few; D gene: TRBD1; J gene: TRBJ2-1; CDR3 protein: CASSFRFQGDEQFF; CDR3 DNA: TGTGCCAGCAGTTTTAGGTTCCAGGGGGATGAGCAGTTCTTC
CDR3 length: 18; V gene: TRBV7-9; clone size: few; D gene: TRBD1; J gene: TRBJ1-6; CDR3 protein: CASSQSAFGQGYNSPLHF; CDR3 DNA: TGTGCCAGCAGCCAATCGGCATTCGGACAGGGCTATAATTCACCCCTCCACTTT
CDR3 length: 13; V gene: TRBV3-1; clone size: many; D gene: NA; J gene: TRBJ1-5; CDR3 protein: CASSPRLDQPQHF; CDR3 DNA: TGTGCCAGCAGCCCCCGGCTCGATCAGCCCCAGCATTTT
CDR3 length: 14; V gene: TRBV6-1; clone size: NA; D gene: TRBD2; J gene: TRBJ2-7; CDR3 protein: CASSRDGTNYEQYF; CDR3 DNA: TGTGCCAGCAGCCGGGACGGGACTAACTACGAGCAGTACTTC
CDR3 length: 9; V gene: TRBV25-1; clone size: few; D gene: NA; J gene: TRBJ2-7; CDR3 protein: CASRGSLYF; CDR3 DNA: TGTGCCAGCAGGGGCTCCCTGTACTTC
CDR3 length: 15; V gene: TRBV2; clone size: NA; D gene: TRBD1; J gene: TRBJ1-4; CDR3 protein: CASNLRDRAEEKLFF; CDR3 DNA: TGTGCCAGCAACTTACGGGACAGGGCGGAGGAAAAACTGTTTTTT
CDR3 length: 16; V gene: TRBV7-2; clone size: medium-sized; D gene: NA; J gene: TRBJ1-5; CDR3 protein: CASSSMTGWGNQPQHF; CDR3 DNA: TGTGCCAGCAGCTCCATGACAGGTTGGGGGAATCAGCCCCAGCATTTT
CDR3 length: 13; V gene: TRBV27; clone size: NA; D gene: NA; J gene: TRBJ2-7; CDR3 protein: CASSHRVTYEQYF; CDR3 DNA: TGTGCCAGCAGCCACAGGGTGACCTACGAGCAGTACTTC
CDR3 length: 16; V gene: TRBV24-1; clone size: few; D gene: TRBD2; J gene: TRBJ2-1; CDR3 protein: CATSDLGSGTLNEQFF; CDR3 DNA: TGTGCCACCAGTGATTTGGGTAGCGGGACCCTAAATGAGCAGTTCTTC
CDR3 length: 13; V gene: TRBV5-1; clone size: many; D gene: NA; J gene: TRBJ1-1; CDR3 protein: CASSWTGGTEAFF; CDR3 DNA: TGCGCCAGCAGCTGGACGGGAGGCACTGAAGCTTTCTTT
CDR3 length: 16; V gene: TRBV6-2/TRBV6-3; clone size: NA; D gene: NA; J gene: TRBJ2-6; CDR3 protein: CASTRDGYTGANVLTF; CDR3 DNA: TGTGCCAGCACTAGGGACGGCTACACTGGGGCCAACGTCCTGACTTTC
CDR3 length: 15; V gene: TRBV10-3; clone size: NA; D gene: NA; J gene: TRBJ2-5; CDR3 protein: CAISAGVEIQETQYF; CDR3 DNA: TGTGCCATCAGTGCAGGGGTGGAGATCCAAGAGACCCAGTACTTC
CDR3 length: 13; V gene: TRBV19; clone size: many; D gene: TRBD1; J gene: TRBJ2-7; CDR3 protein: CASRQGSSYEQYF; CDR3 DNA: TGTGCCAGTAGACAGGGGAGCTCCTACGAGCAGTACTTC
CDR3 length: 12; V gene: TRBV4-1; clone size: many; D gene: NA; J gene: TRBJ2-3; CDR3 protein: CASSQVLDTQYF; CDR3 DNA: TGCGCCAGCAGCCAAGTATTAGATACGCAGTATTTT
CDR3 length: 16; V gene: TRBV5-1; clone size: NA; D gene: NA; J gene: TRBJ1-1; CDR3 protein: CASSLVGGMGLTEAFF; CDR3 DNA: TGCGCCAGCAGCCTGGTAGGAGGGATGGGTCTCACTGAAGCTTTCTTT
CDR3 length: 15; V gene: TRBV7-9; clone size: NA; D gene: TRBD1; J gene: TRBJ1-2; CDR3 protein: CATDKPPTGDDGYTF; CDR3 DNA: TGTGCCACCGATAAACCGCCGACAGGGGACGATGGCTACACCTTC
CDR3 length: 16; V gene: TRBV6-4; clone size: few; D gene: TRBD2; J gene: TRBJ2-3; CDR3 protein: CASSDGSGGVSDTQYF; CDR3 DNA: TGTGCCAGCAGTGACGGCAGCGGGGGGGTGTCAGATACGCAGTATTTT
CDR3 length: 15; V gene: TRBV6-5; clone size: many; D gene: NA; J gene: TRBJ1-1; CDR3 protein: CASSYEPLRETEAFF; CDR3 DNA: TGTGCCAGCAGTTACGAGCCCTTGAGGGAAACTGAAGCTTTCTTT
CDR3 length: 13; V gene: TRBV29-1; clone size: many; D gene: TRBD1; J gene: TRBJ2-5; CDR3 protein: CSGRTGLQETQYF; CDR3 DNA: TGCAGCGGGCGGACAGGCCTGCAAGAGACCCAGTACTTC
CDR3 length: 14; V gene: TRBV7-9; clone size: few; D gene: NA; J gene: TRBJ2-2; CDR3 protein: CASSSRVNSGELFF; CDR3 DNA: TGTGCCAGCAGTAGCCGGGTGAACTCCGGGGAGCTGTTTTTT
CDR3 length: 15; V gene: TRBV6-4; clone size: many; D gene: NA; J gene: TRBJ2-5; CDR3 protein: CASSGSRLLQETQYF; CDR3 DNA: TGTGCCAGCAGTGGATCTAGGCTTCTCCAAGAGACCCAGTACTTC
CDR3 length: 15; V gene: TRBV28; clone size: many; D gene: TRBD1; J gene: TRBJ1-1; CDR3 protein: CASSLPWTGGREAFF; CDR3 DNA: TGTGCCAGCAGTTTACCCTGGACAGGGGGCCGTGAAGCTTTCTTT
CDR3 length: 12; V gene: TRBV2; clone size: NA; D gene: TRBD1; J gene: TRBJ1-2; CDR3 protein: CASGTGTYGYTF; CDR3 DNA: TGTGCCAGCGGGACAGGCACTTATGGCTACACCTTC
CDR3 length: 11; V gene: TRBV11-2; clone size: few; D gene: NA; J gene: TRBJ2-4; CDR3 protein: CASGGENIQYF; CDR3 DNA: TGTGCCAGCGGTGGTGAAAACATTCAGTACTTC
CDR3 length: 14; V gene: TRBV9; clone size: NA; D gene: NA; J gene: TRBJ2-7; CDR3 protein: CASSGTVNGDEQYF; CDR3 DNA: TGTGCCAGCAGCGGAACGGTTAACGGCGACGAGCAGTACTTC
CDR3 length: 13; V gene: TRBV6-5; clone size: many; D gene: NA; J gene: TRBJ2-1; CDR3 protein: CASSWARGYEQFF; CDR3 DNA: TGTGCCAGCAGTTGGGCCAGAGGGTATGAGCAGTTCTTC
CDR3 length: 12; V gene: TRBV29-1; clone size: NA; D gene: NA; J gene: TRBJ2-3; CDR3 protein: CSVVGYEDTQYF; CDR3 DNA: TGCAGCGTTGTAGGGTACGAGGATACGCAGTATTTT
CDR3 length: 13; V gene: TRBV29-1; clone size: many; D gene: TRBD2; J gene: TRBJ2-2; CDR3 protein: CSVVGGTTGELFF; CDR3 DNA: TGCAGCGTTGTCGGGGGGACGACCGGGGAGCTGTTTTTT